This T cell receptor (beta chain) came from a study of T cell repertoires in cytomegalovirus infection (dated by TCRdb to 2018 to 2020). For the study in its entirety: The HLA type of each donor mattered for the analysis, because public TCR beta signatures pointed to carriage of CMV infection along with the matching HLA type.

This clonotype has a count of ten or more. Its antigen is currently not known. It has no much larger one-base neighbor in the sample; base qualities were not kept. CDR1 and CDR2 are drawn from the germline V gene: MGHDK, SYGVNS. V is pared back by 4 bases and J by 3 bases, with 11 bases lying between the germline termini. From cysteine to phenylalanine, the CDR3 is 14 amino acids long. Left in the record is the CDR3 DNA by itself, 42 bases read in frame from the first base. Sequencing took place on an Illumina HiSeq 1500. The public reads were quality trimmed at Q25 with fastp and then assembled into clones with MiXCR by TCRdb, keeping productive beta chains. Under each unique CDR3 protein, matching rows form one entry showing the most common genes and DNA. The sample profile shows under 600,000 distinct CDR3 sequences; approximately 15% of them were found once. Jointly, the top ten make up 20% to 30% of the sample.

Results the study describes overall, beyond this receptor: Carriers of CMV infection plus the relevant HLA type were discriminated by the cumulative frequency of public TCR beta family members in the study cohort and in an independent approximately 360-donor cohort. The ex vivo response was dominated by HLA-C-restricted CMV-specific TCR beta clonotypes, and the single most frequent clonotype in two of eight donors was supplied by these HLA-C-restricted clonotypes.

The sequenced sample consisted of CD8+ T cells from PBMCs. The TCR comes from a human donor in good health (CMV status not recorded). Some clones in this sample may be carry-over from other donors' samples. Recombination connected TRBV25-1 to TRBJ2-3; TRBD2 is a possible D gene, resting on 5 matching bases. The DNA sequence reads TGTGCCAGCAGTGTTAGCGCCCTGACAGATACGCAGTATTTT. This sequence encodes CASSVSALTDTQYF.